Listed below are T cell receptor beta chains from one sample, sequenced in a study of graft-versus-host responses after intestinal transplantation. Libraries were prepared by immunoSEQ multiplex PCR; TCRdb keeps only in-frame clonotypes and omits some of them. The repertoire holds 50,000 to 75,000 clones, with roughly 89% as singletons. The sequencing used ileum tissue, collected more than 350 days after transplant. These receptors were collected from a human patient who received an intestinal transplant, so some T cells may come from the graft donor. Each CDR3 is given with its conserved first and last residue. The order of the fields is CDR3 protein, J gene, V gene.

CDR3aa: CASSESLRDTQYF
j_gene: TRBJ2-3
v_gene: TRBV10-1

CDR3aa: CASSEQGSTTEAFF
j_gene: TRBJ1-1
v_gene: TRBV2

CDR3aa: CASSQEVGSEIGAVSSYNSPLHF
j_gene: TRBJ1-6
v_gene: TRBV4-2

CDR3aa: CASRDRVLSGNTIYF
j_gene: TRBJ1-3
v_gene: TRBV2

CDR3aa: CASSVVDGNTEAFF
j_gene: TRBJ1-1
v_gene: TRBV9

CDR3aa: CASSLGTGPYEQYF
j_gene: TRBJ2-7
v_gene: TRBV11-2

CDR3aa: CASSYGRGRDGYTF
j_gene: TRBJ1-2
v_gene: TRBV6-5

CDR3aa: CASSLGFGRDQETQYF
j_gene: TRBJ2-5
v_gene: TRBV5-1

CDR3aa: CASSYSNSAETDTQYF
j_gene: TRBJ2-3
v_gene: TRBV6-5

CDR3aa: CASRPGQGNYGYTF
j_gene: TRBJ1-2
v_gene: TRBV6-5

CDR3aa: CASSVWTMNTEAFF
j_gene: TRBJ1-1
v_gene: TRBV6-1

CDR3aa: CASSQDDRGAGYNEQFF
j_gene: TRBJ2-1
v_gene: TRBV4-1

CDR3aa: CASSAGTTNYNEQFF
j_gene: TRBJ2-1
v_gene: TRBV2

CDR3aa: CASSPRRGPYNEQFF
j_gene: TRBJ2-1
v_gene: TRBV5-1

CDR3aa: CASSVRQGLDNSPLHF
j_gene: TRBJ1-6
v_gene: TRBV28

CDR3aa: CASSFGTENTEAFF
j_gene: TRBJ1-1
v_gene: TRBV11-1

CDR3aa: CASSVGSPADSPLHF
j_gene: TRBJ1-6
v_gene: TRBV9

CDR3aa: CASSSTSGRSIDEQFF
j_gene: TRBJ2-1
v_gene: TRBV28

CDR3aa: CASRDPGLYNEQFF
j_gene: TRBJ2-1
v_gene: TRBV25-1

CDR3aa: CASSPNNEKLFF
j_gene: TRBJ1-4
v_gene: TRBV6-5

CDR3aa: CASETGGGRNTIYF
j_gene: TRBJ1-3
v_gene: TRBV2

CDR3aa: CASSPGTINTGELFF
j_gene: TRBJ2-2
v_gene: TRBV5-4

CDR3aa: CASTRPGTGGYQPQHF
j_gene: TRBJ1-5
v_gene: TRBV6-6

CDR3aa: CASSSSTGDQPQHF
j_gene: TRBJ1-5
v_gene: TRBV7-9

CDR3aa: CASSYRGNTEAFF
j_gene: TRBJ1-1
v_gene: TRBV6-5

CDR3aa: CASSLVGGETQYF
j_gene: TRBJ2-5
v_gene: TRBV5-1

CDR3aa: CASSLSLGINYGYTF
j_gene: TRBJ1-2
v_gene: TRBV5-1

CDR3aa: CASSPTGFKGYTF
j_gene: TRBJ1-2
v_gene: TRBV6-4

CDR3aa: CASSPGGGLGEQYF
j_gene: TRBJ2-7
v_gene: TRBV7-6